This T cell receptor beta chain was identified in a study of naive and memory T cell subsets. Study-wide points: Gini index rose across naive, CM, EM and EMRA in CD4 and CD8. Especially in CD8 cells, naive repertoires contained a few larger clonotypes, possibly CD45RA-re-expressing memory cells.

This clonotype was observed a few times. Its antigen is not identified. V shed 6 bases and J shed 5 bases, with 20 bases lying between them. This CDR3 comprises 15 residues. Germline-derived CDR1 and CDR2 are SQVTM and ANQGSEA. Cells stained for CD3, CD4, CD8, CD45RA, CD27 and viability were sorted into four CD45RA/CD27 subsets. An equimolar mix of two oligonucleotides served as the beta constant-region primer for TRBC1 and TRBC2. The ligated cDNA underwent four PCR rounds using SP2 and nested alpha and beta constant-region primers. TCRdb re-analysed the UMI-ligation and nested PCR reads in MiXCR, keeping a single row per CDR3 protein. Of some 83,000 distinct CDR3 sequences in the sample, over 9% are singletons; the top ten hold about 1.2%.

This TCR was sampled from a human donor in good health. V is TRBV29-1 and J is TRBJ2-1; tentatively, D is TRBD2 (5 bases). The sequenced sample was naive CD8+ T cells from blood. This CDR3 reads CSVTDQDGVHNEQFF. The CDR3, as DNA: TGCAGCGTAACGGACCAGGACGGGGTCCACAATGAGCAGTTCTTC.